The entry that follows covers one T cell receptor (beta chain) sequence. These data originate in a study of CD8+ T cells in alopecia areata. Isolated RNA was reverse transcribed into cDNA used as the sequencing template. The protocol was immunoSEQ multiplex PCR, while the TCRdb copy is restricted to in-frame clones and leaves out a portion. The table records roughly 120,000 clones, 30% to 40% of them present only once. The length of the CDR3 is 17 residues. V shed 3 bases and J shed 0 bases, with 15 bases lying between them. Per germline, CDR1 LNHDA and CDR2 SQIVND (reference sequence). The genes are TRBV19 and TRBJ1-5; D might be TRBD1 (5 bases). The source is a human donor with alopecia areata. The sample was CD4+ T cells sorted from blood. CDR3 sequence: CASSIARQGPSNQPQHF. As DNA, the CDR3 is TGTGCCAGTAGTATTGCGCGGCAGGGACCTAGCAATCAGCCCCAGCATTTT.